The entry below gives a single T cell receptor beta chain sequence along with its context. Antigen unknown. Measured with immunoSEQ multiplex PCR; TCRdb has only the in-frame clones, and not every one. The data hold some 30,000 clones, with approximately 90% observed a single time. The CDR3 is 16 amino acids. The germline gives CDR1 SGHNT, CDR2 YENEEA. V lost 2 bases and J 4 bases, leaving 18 bases between the germline ends. These data come from a study of T cells in localized non-small cell lung cancer. General study results and limits: Overall survival was longer when the density of T cells in the blood was higher. Uninvolved adjacent lung, not tumor, had the highest T cell clonality. Adjacent lung tissue had a median around 50 of the top 100 clones found in the tumor.

Sample: peripheral blood mononuclear cells, taken before any cancer treatment. The clonotype originates from a man aged 35-75 years with stage III lung adenocarcinoma. The V and J genes are TRBV11-3 and TRBJ2-7; D perhaps matches TRBD2 (6 bases). CDR3 DNA: TGTGCCAGCAGCTTACCTGCGGGACGGGGGAAGTACGAGCAGTACTTC. Protein product: CASSLPAGRGKYEQYF.